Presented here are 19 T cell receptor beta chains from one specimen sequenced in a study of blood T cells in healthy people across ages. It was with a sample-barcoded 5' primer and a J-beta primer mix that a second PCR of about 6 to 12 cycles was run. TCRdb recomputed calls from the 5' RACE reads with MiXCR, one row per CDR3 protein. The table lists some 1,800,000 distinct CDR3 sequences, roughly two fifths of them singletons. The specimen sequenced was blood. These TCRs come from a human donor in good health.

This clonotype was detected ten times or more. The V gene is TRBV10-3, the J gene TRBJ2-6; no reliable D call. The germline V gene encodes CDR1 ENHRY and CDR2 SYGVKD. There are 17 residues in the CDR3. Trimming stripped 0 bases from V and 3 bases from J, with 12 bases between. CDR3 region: CAISESRLRSGANVLTF. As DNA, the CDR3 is TGTGCCATCAGTGAGTCGAGGCTAAGGAGTGGGGCCAACGTCCTGACTTTC.

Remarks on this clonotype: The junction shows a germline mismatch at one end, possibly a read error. The CDR3 region has the DNA TGTGCCAGCAGCTCGGGACTAGCGGCCTCCTACGGGCAGTACTTC. As protein: CASSSGLAASYGQYF. The rearrangement joins TRBV13 to TRBJ2-7; 11 bases agree with TRBD2. CDR1 and CDR2 from the germline V gene are PRHDT and FYEKMQ (reference sequence). This CDR3 spans 15 amino acids.

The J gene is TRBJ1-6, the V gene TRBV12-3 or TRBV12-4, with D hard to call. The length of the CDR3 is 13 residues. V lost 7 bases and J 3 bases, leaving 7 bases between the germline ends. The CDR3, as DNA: TGTGCCAGCACGGGTTTCTATAATTCACCCCTCCACTTT. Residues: CASTGFYNSPLHF.

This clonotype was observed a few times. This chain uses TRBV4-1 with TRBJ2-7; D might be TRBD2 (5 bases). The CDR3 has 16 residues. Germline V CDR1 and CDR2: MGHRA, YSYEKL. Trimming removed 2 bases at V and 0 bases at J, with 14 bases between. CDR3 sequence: CASSQSSSGSSYEQYF. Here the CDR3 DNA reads TGCGCCAGCAGCCAATCCTCGTCGGGGTCCTCCTACGAGCAGTACTTC.

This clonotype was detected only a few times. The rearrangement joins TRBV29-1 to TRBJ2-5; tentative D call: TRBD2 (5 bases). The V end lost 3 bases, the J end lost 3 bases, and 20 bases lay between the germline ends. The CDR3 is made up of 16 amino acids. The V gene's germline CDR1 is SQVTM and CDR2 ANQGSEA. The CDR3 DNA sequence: TGCAGCGTTGATCGGGATGGTGCAGGTGTAGAAGAGACCCAGTACTTC. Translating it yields CSVDRDGAGVEETQYF. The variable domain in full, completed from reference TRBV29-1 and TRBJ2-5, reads SAVISQKPSRDICQRGTSLTIQCQVDSQVTMMFWYRQQPGQSLTLIATANQGSEATYESGFVIDKFPISRPNLTFSTLTVSNMSPEDSSIYLCSVDRDGAGVEETQYFGPGTRLLVL.

Here the CDR3 DNA reads TGTGCCAGCAGTTTGCAGGGGCTGCGAAACACTGAAGCTTTCTTT. It specifies CASSLQGLRNTEAFF. V is TRBV27 and J is TRBJ1-1; maybe TRBD1 (6 bases). The V end was cut by 3 bases, the J end by 2 bases, with 13 bases between. Germline lookup yields CDR1 MNHEY and CDR2 SMNVEV (reference sequence). The CDR3 runs to 15 residues.

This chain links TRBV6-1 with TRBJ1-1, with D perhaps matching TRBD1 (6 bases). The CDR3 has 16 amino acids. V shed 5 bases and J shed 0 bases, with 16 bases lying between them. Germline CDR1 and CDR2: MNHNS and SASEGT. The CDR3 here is CASSPGVRGLNTEAFF. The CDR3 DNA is TGTGCCAGCAGTCCAGGGGTTCGGGGTTTGAACACTGAAGCTTTCTTT.

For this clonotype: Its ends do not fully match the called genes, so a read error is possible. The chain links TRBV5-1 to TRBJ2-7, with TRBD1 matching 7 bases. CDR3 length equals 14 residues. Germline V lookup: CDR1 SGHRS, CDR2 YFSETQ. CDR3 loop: CASSLERGPYEQYF. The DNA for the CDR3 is TGTGCCAGCAGCTTAGAGAGGGGGCCCTACGAGCAGTACTTC.

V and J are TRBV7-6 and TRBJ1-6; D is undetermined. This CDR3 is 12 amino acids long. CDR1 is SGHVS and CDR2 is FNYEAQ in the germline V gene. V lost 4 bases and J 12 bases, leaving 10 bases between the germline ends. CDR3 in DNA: TGTGCCAGCAGCTCACGGACGTTACCCCTCCACTTT. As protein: CASSSRTLPLHF.

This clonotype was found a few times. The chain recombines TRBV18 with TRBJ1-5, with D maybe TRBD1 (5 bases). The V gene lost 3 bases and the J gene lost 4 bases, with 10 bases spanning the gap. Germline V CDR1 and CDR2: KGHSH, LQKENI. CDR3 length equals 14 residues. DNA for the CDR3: TGTGCCAGCTCACCGCGGCCAGGGAATCAGCCCCAGCATTTT. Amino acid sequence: CASSPRPGNQPQHF.

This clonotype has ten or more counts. The CDR3 loop is CASSLIGVERDEQYF. The CDR3 nucleotides read TGTGCCAGCAGTTTAATTGGGGTAGAACGGGACGAGCAGTACTTC. The chain is built from TRBV27 and TRBJ2-7; no definite D call. This CDR3 comprises 15 residues. V was pared by 2 bases and J by 5 bases, with 16 bases between. Germline V CDR1 and CDR2: MNHEY, SMNVEV (reference sequence).

In DNA form, the CDR3 reads TGCGCCAGCAGCTTGGAAGGGCTAATCCCTAATCAGCCCCAGCATTTT. Encoded protein: CASSLEGLIPNQPQHF. This rearrangement joins TRBV5-1 to TRBJ1-5; D is unresolved. Trimming removed 0 bases at V and 4 bases at J, with 14 bases between. From germline, CDR1 is SGHRS and CDR2 YFSETQ. The CDR3 contains 16 residues.

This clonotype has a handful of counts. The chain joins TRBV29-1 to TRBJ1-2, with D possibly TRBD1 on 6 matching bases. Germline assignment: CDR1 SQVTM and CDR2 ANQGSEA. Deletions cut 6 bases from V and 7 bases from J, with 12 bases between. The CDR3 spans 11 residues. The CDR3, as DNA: TGCAGCGTGGGTGGACAGCGTGGCTACACCTTC. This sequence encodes CSVGGQRGYTF.

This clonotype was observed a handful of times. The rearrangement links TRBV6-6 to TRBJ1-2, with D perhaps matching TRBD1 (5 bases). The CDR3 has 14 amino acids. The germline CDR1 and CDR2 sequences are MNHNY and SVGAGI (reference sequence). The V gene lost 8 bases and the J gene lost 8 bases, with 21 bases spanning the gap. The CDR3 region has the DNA TGTGCCAGCGCCACTTTACAGGCCCCTTGGGGCTACACCTTC. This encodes CASATLQAPWGYTF.

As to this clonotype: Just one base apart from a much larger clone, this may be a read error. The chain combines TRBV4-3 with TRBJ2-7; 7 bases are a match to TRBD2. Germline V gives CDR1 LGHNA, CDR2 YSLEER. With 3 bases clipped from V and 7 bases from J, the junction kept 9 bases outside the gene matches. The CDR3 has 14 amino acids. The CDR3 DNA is TGCGCCAGCAGCCAGCAAGCGGGACGGAGTGAGCAGTACTTC. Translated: CASSQQAGRSEQYF.

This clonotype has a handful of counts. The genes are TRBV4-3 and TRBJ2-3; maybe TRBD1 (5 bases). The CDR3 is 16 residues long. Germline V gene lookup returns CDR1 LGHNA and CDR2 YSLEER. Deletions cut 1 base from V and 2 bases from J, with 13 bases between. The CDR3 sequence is CASSQGCRAYTDTQYF. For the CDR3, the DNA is TGCGCCAGCAGCCAAGGATGCAGGGCTTACACAGATACGCAGTATTTT.

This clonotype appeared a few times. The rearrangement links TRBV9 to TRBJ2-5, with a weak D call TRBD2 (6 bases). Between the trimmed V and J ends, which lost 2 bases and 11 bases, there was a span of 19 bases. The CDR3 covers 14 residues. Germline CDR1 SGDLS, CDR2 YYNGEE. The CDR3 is CASSVVLDGSGQYF. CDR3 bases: TGTGCCAGCAGCGTGGTGCTCGACGGGAGCGGGCAGTACTTC.

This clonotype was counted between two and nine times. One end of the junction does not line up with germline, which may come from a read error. The DNA for the CDR3 is TGTGCCAGCAGCCTAGAACTTAGGGGGGGGTCTATAACCTACGAGCAGTACTTC. Protein sequence: CASSLELRGGSITYEQYF. The gene calls are TRBV11-2 and TRBJ2-7; D may be TRBD2 (7 bases). Germline CDR1 is SGHAT and CDR2 is FQNNGV. The CDR3 runs 18 residues.

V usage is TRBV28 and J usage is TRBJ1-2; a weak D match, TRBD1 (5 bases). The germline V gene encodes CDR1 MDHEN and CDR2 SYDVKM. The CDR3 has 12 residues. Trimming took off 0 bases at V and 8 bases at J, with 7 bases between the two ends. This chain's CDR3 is CASSLWKGGYTF. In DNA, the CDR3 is TGTGCCAGCAGTTTATGGAAGGGGGGCTACACCTTC.